This TCR beta chain was captured in a study of early T cells in non-severe SARS-CoV-2 infection. TCRdb analysed the 5' RACE reads with MiXCR anew, one entry per CDR3 protein. The sample has 70,000 to 90,000 distinct CDR3 sequences, 15% seen once. The sequence derives from an adult who was a healthcare worker with PCR-confirmed SARS-CoV-2 infection or an uninfected control (not recorded which). The sequenced material came from whole blood.

For the CDR3, the DNA is TGCAGTTCTACGGGACAGGGGGGGTATACGCAGTATTTT. Encoded protein: CSSTGQGGYTQYF. V is TRBV20-1 and J is TRBJ2-3, with 11 bases that match TRBD1. Germline trimming cut 8 bases from V and 7 bases from J; bases unmatched to any gene: 8. The CDR3 runs 13 residues. Germline CDR1 DFQATT, CDR2 SNEGSKA (reference sequence).